Following are 19 T cell receptor beta chains from one sample sequenced in a study of cytomegalovirus exposure and HLA in healthy donors. PCR employed 60 Vbeta and 13 Jbeta primers. Produced via immunoSEQ multiplex PCR; TCRdb's table is partial and in-frame only. The repertoire has some 150,000 clones, approximately 84% of them found once; the top ten carry 1.4% to 1.5%. Sequenced input: PBMCs. The source of these receptors is a man in his thirties or forties in good health and CMV-seropositive.

The V gene is TRBV2, the J gene TRBJ1-1; 7 bases agree with TRBD1. The germline CDR1 and CDR2 sequences are SNHLY and FYNNEI. The CDR3 is 10 amino acids. V shed 10 bases and J 8 bases; nucleotides not matched to a gene: 4. Here the CDR3 DNA reads TGTGCCACCGGGGACAGCGAAGCTTTCTTT. Translating it yields CATGDSEAFF.

The chain is built from TRBV6-5 and TRBJ2-7; TRBD1 matches 9 bases. There are 15 residues in the CDR3. The V gene end was trimmed by 6 bases and the J gene end by 0 bases; junction bases not matched to a gene: 6. CDR1 is MNHEY, CDR2 SVGAGI, per germline. CDR3 DNA sequence: TGTGCCAGCAGAGTTGGGACAGGGAACTCCTACGAGCAGTACTTC. Protein sequence: CASRVGTGNSYEQYF.

The V and J genes are TRBV6-5 and TRBJ2-2; D perhaps matches TRBD1 (7 bases). V was clipped by 0 bases and J by 4 bases, with 12 bases between them. From germline, CDR1 is MNHEY and CDR2 SVGAGI. This CDR3 contains 16 residues. The CDR3 sequence: CASSYSPGGGTGELFF. The CDR3 coding sequence is TGTGCCAGCAGTTACTCCCCAGGGGGAGGCACCGGGGAGCTGTTTTTT.

The CDR3 region is CAISETGQSNQPQHF. The CDR3 DNA follows: TGTGCCATCAGTGAGACGGGACAGAGCAATCAGCCCCAGCATTTT. V usage is TRBV10-3 and J usage is TRBJ1-5; 7 bases map to TRBD1. The CDR3 is 15 residues long. Germline V gives CDR1 ENHRY, CDR2 SYGVKD. The junction had 2 bases not matched to a gene; V was cut back by 2 bases and J by 1 base.

The V gene is TRBV28, the J gene TRBJ1-5, with a weak D call TRBD1 (5 bases). Trimming left V 5 bases short and J 2 bases short, with 22 bases between. The CDR3 spans 18 residues. In germline, CDR1 is MDHEN, CDR2 SYDVKM. The CDR3 region has the DNA TGTGCCAGCAGTCTAACTAGGGGACTTAAGGGAGGCAATCAGCCCCAGCATTTT. This translates into CASSLTRGLKGGNQPQHF.

This clone was picked up a small number of times. This chain connects TRBV27 to TRBJ1-1; TRBD1 is a possible D gene (5 bases). Germline V gives CDR1 MNHEY, CDR2 SMNVEV (reference sequence). The CDR3 loop spans 13 amino acids. V lost 10 bases to trimming and J lost 5 bases, with 17 bases between them. CDR3 residues: CATRGKGATEAFF. The CDR3 bases are TGTGCCACCCGTGGGAAAGGGGCTACTGAAGCTTTCTTT.

For the CDR3, the DNA is TGTGCCAGTGACAGAAACACTGAAGCTTTCTTT. This codes for CASDRNTEAFF. The J gene is TRBJ1-1, the V gene TRBV5-4; D is perhaps TRBD1 (5 bases). CDR3 length: 11 amino acids. CDR1 and CDR2 from the germline V gene are SGHNT and YYREEE (reference sequence). V dropped 8 bases and J dropped 2 bases, with 7 bases sitting between them.

The chain employs TRBV7-3 and TRBJ2-7; 8 nucleotides line up with TRBD2. The V and J ends lost 4 bases and 5 bases, in that order; junction bases with no gene match: 16. Germline loops: CDR1 SGHTA, CDR2 FQGTGA. The CDR3 is made up of 17 amino acids. The CDR3 region is CASSWGPRTSHFDEQYF. For the CDR3, the DNA is TGTGCCAGCAGCTGGGGCCCTAGGACTAGCCATTTCGACGAGCAGTACTTC.

V and J are TRBV30 and TRBJ1-1; 7 bases line up with TRBD1. Germline values: CDR1 GTSNPN, CDR2 SVGIG (reference sequence). Trimming cost V 5 bases and J 1 base; bases outside gene matches: 7. This CDR3 is built from 14 residues. CDR3 sequence: CAWDPGQPNTEAFF. The CDR3 DNA reads as TGTGCCTGGGATCCGGGACAGCCGAACACTGAAGCTTTCTTT.

In this sample, this clone turned up once. The V gene is TRBV28, the J gene TRBJ2-7; the match to TRBD2 covers 7 bases. The ends lost 4 bases at V and 5 bases at J; junction bases unmatched: 5. The CDR3 spans 13 residues. Germline V gives CDR1 MDHEN, CDR2 SYDVKM. In DNA form, the CDR3 reads TGTGCCAGCAGTTCGACTAGCCGAGACGAGCAGTACTTC. Translation gives CASSSTSRDEQYF.

The rearrangement uses TRBV7-5 and TRBJ2-7; the table names TRBD2, a call not compared with the DNA. TRBV7-5 is classified as a pseudogene. The length of the CDR3 is 15 residues. The DNA of the CDR3 is TGTGTCAGAAGCTTAGCGGACGAAGGAGGGTACGAGCAGTACTTC. This sequence encodes CVRSLADEGGYEQYF.

The gene calls are TRBV5-1 and TRBJ2-1; TRBD2 agrees at 9 bases. This CDR3 has 14 residues. CDR1 is SGHRS and CDR2 is YFSETQ in the germline V gene. Unmatched junction bases numbered 13, after V lost 9 bases and J lost 9 bases. The DNA for the CDR3 is TGCGCCACCTGCTTGATGGCGGGAGGGCCTGAGCAGTTCTTC. This sequence encodes CATCLMAGGPEQFF. Based on the CDR3 plus reference TRBV5-1 and TRBJ2-1, the full variable domain is KAGVTQTPRYLIKTRGQQVTLSCSPISGHRSVSWYQQTPGQGLQFLFEYFSETQRNKGNFPGRFSGRQFSNSRSEMNVSTLELGDSALYLCATCLMAGGPEQFFGPGTRLTVL.

This chain connects TRBV5-1 to TRBJ2-1, with TRBD2 matching over 10 bases. V was pared by 7 bases and J by 5 bases, with 3 bases of the junction left unmatched. There are 13 residues in the CDR3. The V gene's germline CDR1 is SGHRS and CDR2 YFSETQ. The CDR3 here is CASGLAANNEQFF. CDR3 nucleotides: TGCGCCAGCGGACTAGCGGCGAACAATGAGCAGTTCTTC.

This clone occurred once. V usage is TRBV13 and J usage is TRBJ1-5; the D gene is possibly TRBD1 (5 bases). The V end was cut by 6 bases, the J end by 4 bases, with 19 bases between. CDR1 and CDR2 (germline): PRHDT, FYEKMQ (reference sequence). The CDR3 runs 16 residues. The CDR3 sequence: CASSRGGGAGNQPQHF. The CDR3 DNA reads TGTGCCAGCAGTCGAGGAGGAGGGGCAGGGAATCAGCCCCAGCATTTT. The full variable domain, rest sourced from reference TRBV13 and TRBJ1-5, is AAGVIQSPRHLIKEKRETATLKCYPIPRHDTVYWYQQGPGQDPQFLISFYEKMQSDKGSIPDRFSAQQFSDYHSELNMSSLELGDSALYFCASSRGGGAGNQPQHFGDGTRLSIL.

The V and J genes are TRBV11-3 and TRBJ2-7; TRBD1 matches at 7 bases. CDR1 is SGHNT and CDR2 is YENEEA in the germline V gene. CDR3 length: 17 amino acids. Losses at the gene ends were 4 bases for V and 0 bases for J; bases not matched to a gene: 12. As DNA, the CDR3 is TGTGCCAGCAGCTCCCCGGAGAGACAGGGCCCCTCCTACGAGCAGTACTTC. This translates into CASSSPERQGPSYEQYF.

This rearrangement joins TRBV25-1 to TRBJ1-2; weak D call: TRBD1 (6 bases). Germline loops: CDR1 MGHDK, CDR2 SYGVNS. The CDR3 sequence is 15 residues long. The V end lost 0 bases, the J end lost 8 bases, and 16 bases lay between the germline ends. Written as DNA, the CDR3 is TGTGCCAGCAGTGAATATCACGGCGCAGGGGTCGGCTACACCTTC. This encodes CASSEYHGAGVGYTF.

V and J are TRBV27 and TRBJ2-2, with 10 positions matching TRBD1. Losses at the gene ends were 5 bases for V and 5 bases for J; bases not matched to a gene: 5. CDR1 is MNHEY and CDR2 is SMNVEV in the germline V gene (reference sequence). This CDR3 has 15 residues. CDR3 nucleotide sequence: TGTGCCAGCAGTGGTGGGACAGGGGATACCGGGGAGCTGTTTTTT. This gives the protein CASSGGTGDTGELFF.

This rearrangement joins TRBV7-9 to TRBJ2-7; TRBD2 matches 12 bases. V trimming: 5 bases; J trimming: 8 bases; junction bases outside the gene matches: 7. Per the germline V gene, CDR1 is SEHNR and CDR2 is FQNEAQ (reference sequence). CDR3 length: 14 residues. The CDR3 nucleotides are TGTGCCAGCAGCCGGCAAACTAGCGGGGGGCAGCAGTACTTC. As protein: CASSRQTSGGQQYF.

The V call is TRBV28, the J call TRBJ2-7; 14 bases map to TRBD2. CDR1 is MDHEN and CDR2 is SYDVKM in the germline V gene. The CDR3 contains 16 residues. V was pared by 6 bases and J by 7 bases, with 11 bases of the junction left unmatched. In nucleotides, the CDR3 is TGTGCCAGCAGGCGGACTAGCGGGGGGCTTCTTGAGGAGCAGTACTTC. Translated: CASRRTSGGLLEEQYF. Supplemented by reference TRBV28 and TRBJ2-7, the full variable domain reads DVKVTQSSRYLVKRTGEKVFLECVQDMDHENMFWYRQDPGLGLRLIYFSYDVKMKEKGDIPEGYSVSREKKERFSLILESASTNQTSMYLCASRRTSGGLLEEQYFGPGTRLTVT.